The 9 T cell receptor beta chains below were found in one sample sequenced in a study of blood T cell repertoires in COVID-19. Libraries were prepared by immunoSEQ multiplex PCR; TCRdb keeps only in-frame clonotypes and omits some of them. The sample carries about 240,000 clones, approximately 78% recorded once. Sequencing was performed on peripheral blood. The receptors stem from an elderly woman with COVID-19, enrolled during active disease.

The rearrangement joins TRBV2 to TRBJ1-2; the D gene is possibly TRBD1 (6 bases). The CDR3 is made up of 16 amino acids. Germline CDR1 and CDR2: SNHLY and FYNNEI. The V end lost 2 bases, the J end lost 5 bases, and 18 bases lay between the germline ends. The CDR3 is CASSERDRTRGYGYTF. CDR3 bases: TGTGCCAGCAGTGAACGCGACAGGACCCGTGGATATGGCTACACCTTC.

V and J are TRBV18 and TRBJ2-5; 14 bases match TRBD2. V dropped 6 bases and J dropped 1; count of bases not matched to a gene: 4. The CDR3 has 16 residues. CDR1 is KGHSH and CDR2 is LQKENI in the germline V gene. CDR3 nucleotides: TGTGCCAGCTCGCGGACTAGCGGGGGGCGCCAAGAGACCCAGTACTTC. This gives the protein CASSRTSGGRQETQYF.

This clone has a single count. V gene TRBV30 combines with J gene TRBJ1-1, with 8 bases that match TRBD1. Germline assignment: CDR1 GTSNPN and CDR2 SVGIG (reference sequence). V shed 4 bases and J 5 bases; nucleotides not matched to a gene: 3. There are 12 residues in the CDR3. In DNA form, the CDR3 reads TGTGCCTGGAAAGACAGGGGAACTGAAGCTTTCTTT. This codes for CAWKDRGTEAFF. The complete variable domain, with remaining parts taken from reference TRBV30 and TRBJ1-1, reads SQTIHQWPATLVQPVGSPLSLECTVEGTSNPNLYWYRQAAGRGLQLLFYSVGIGQISSEVPQNLSASRPQDRQFILSSKKLLLSDSGFYLCAWKDRGTEAFFGQGTRLTVV.

The chain joins TRBV24-1 to TRBJ2-7; 11 bases map to TRBD1. The germline CDR1 and CDR2 sequences are KGHDR and SFDVKD. The V segment lost 9 bases and the J segment 4 bases; nucleotides outside the gene matches: 1. The CDR3 consists of 12 residues. DNA of the CDR3: TGTGCCACCGGGACAGGGGGGTACGAGCAGTACTTC. This sequence encodes CATGTGGYEQYF.

The chain combines TRBV4-1 with TRBJ2-5; 13 bases line up with TRBD2. Germline-derived CDR1 and CDR2 are MGHRA and YSYEKL. With 4 bases clipped from V and 5 bases from J, the junction kept 7 bases outside the gene matches. The CDR3 has 16 residues. CDR3 protein: CASSLLPGLAGETQYF. The CDR3 bases are TGCGCCAGCAGCCTTCTACCGGGACTAGCGGGGGAGACCCAGTACTTC.

The gene calls are TRBV28 and TRBJ1-2; 7 bases map to TRBD1. In germline, CDR1 is MDHEN, CDR2 SYDVKM. Trimming took 5 bases from V and 0 from J; bases not matched to a gene: 9. The CDR3 contains 16 residues. The CDR3, as DNA: TGTGCCAGCAGTCGACAGGGAGTGAATGCTAACTATGGCTACACCTTC. This gives the protein CASSRQGVNANYGYTF.

This clone was detected only a few times. The chain recombines TRBV18 with TRBJ1-1; D is unclear. The length of the CDR3 is 12 residues. The V end was cut by 0 bases, the J end by 4 bases, with 3 bases between. CDR1 is KGHSH and CDR2 is LQKENI in the germline V gene. For the CDR3, the DNA is TGTGCCAGCTCACCACCCCGCACTGAAGCTTTCTTT. Amino acid sequence: CASSPPRTEAFF.

The chain carries TRBV7-2 and TRBJ2-7, with 10 bases that match TRBD2. V was clipped by 5 bases and J by 6 bases; unmatched bases: 4. In germline, CDR1 is SGHTA, CDR2 FQGNSA. This CDR3 is built from 13 residues. The CDR3 coding sequence is TGTGCCAGCAGCCCTAGCGGGAGAGGCGAGCAGTACTTC. Its translation: CASSPSGRGEQYF.

The CDR3 sequence: CASRVGNQPQHF. The DNA for the CDR3 is TGTGCCAGTAGAGTCGGGAATCAGCCCCAGCATTTT. The rearrangement links TRBV19 to TRBJ1-5; D gene uncertain. Trimming removed 6 bases from V and 4 bases from J, with 7 bases in between. Per germline, CDR1 LNHDA and CDR2 SQIVND (reference sequence). CDR3 length equals 12 residues.